This T cell receptor (beta chain) was recovered during a study of T cells in Graves' hyperthyroidism and ophthalmopathy (dated by TCRdb to 2018 to 2020). General notes on the study: Peripheral blood was collected at initial diagnosis, before any treatment. A discovery cohort of around 98 patients, roughly 40 with Graves' ophthalmopathy and 55 to 60 with stable Graves' hyperthyroidism, was used to find distinguishing TCR V-J signatures. Prospective prediction of ophthalmopathy was tested in an independent validation cohort of 18 to 20 hyperthyroidism patients and around 16 patients who later progressed to ophthalmopathy. The 85 to 100 discovery patients were divided at random into training and test sets in a 7:3 ratio. In addition, the study compared T-cell repertoires in thyroid tissue and in blood from five or six Graves' hyperthyroidism patients. Following sampling, methimazole starting at 30 mg daily was given to hyperthyroidism patients, and high-dose intravenous methylprednisolone was given to ophthalmopathy patients. According to the paper, TCR Vbeta CDR3 sequencing was carried out on 120 to 150 peripheral blood samples, which came from under 50 ophthalmopathy, approximately 72 hyperthyroidism and some 17 progressor patients. Overall results and qualifications from the work: Most expanded thyroid clonotypes (frequency above 0.001) were also detected in blood, a finding suggesting that blood repertoires may reflect thyroid immune responses. A 13 V-J signature model separated ophthalmopathy from stable hyperthyroidism, with about 90% sensitivity and 81% to 82% specificity in cross-validation and 80%/75% in testing. No statistical method was used to set the sample size in advance, and investigators knew the group allocation. In validation, the model predicted progression to ophthalmopathy a median of approximately 6.3 months before onset, with about 71% sensitivity and about 75% specificity.

Moderately to severely active disease, a Clinical Activity Score of at least 3, a NOSPECS grade of at least 4, and a duration under 3 months were present in ophthalmopathy patients. The study excluded patients with uncontrolled infections, other autoimmune diseases, pregnancy or lactation. Diagnoses were established on the basis of clinical symptoms, serum thyroxine and TRAb, thyroid ultrasound, and orbital computed tomography. Ficoll-Paque density gradient centrifugation was used to isolate PBMCs from approximately 10 ml of fresh peripheral blood. Total RNA was extracted using Trizol reagent, and RNA quality was assessed on an Agilent 2100 Bioanalyzer. Between the V and J ends, shortened by 0 bases and 6 bases respectively, the junction contains 6 bases. There are 13 amino acids in the CDR3, from cysteine to phenylalanine inclusive. Only the CDR3 DNA is retained, 39 bases long and in frame from the first base. CDR1 and CDR2 were assigned from the germline V gene (reference sequence) as SEHNR and FQNEAQ.

With respect to this clonotype: Its antigen has not been determined. Base qualities were left out, and no much larger clone turns up one base away.

The TCR beta CDR3 regions were amplified from RNA transcripts. For the first round of RT-PCR on the TCR CDR3, the HTBI primer set was used together with the Qiagen OneStep RT-PCR kit. The libraries were constructed in a second round of multiplex PCR and then size-selected and purified. Libraries were sequenced paired-end with 100 bp reads on an Illumina HiSeq2000. Processing in the source paper ran as follows. SOAPnuke was used to process the raw data, removing reads that contained adapters or uncalled bases, had a mean Phred below 15, or lacked an exact match to the constant primer or identifier. COPE v1.2.5 was used to merge high-quality paired reads, and clonotypes were defined as unique nucleotide sequences. MiTCR v1.1 was used to align clonotypes to the IMGT TRBV, TRBD and TRBJ reference segments. The analysis was restricted to V-J combinations with a frequency above 0.0001, which together covered roughly 99% of the repertoires. A TCS score was defined as the ratio between F50 (clonal expansion) and ExV (chaos), using BLOSUM62-based TCRdist between CDR3 peptides within each V-J. Welch's t-statistics and random forest reduced several hundred V-J features to 13, which were used in a naive Bayes classifier (R e1071). TCRdb took the public reads, trimmed them with fastp at Q25, ran MiXCR for clone calling and kept in-frame beta chains. When rows share a CDR3 protein, they turn into one entry using the most common DNA and genes. It is TCRdb's table, rather than the study itself, that gives the V and J calls and clone size. Present in this sample are 250,000 to 350,000 distinct CDR3 sequences, 17% of which were seen just once. The ten largest clonotypes hold approximately 60% of the sample.

Sequenced: blood. The chain is assembled from TRBV7-9 and TRBJ2-4; no D gene can be assigned with confidence. This sequence was found in an older woman with Graves' ophthalmopathy. Read as DNA, the sequence is TGTGCCAGCAGCTTAGCCTCAGCAAACATTCAGTACTTC. Translated, it reads CASSLASANIQYF.